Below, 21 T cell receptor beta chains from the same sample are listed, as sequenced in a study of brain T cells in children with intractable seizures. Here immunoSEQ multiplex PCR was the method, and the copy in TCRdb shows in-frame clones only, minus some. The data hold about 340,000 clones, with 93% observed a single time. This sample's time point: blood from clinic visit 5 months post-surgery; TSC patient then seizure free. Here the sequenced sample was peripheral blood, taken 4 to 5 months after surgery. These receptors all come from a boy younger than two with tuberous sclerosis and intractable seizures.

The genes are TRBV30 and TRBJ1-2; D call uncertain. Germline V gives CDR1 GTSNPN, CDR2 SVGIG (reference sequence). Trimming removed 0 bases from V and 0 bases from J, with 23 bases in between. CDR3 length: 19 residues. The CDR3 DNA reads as TGTGCCTGGAGTGTACTAATGTGGGTACTCGGGTATGCTAACTATGGCTACACCTTC. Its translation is CAWSVLMWVLGYANYGYTF.

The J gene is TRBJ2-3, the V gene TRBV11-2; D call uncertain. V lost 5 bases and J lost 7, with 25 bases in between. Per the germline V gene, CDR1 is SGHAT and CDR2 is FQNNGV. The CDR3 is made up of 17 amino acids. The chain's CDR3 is CASSPLYRISKPYTQYF. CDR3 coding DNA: TGTGCCAGCAGCCCCTTGTATCGGATTTCTAAGCCGTATACGCAGTATTTT.

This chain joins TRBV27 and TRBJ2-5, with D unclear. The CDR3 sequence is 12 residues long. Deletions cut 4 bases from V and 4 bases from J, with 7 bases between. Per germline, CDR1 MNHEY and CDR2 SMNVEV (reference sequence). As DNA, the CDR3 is TGTGCCAGCAGTTCAAACCTAGAGACCCAGTACTTC. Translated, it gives CASSSNLETQYF.

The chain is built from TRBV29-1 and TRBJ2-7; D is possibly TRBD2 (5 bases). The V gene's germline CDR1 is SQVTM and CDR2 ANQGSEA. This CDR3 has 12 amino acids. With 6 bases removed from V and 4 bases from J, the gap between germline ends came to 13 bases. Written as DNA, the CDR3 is TGCAGCGTAGTCCCGGGGAAATACGAGCAGTACTTC. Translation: CSVVPGKYEQYF.

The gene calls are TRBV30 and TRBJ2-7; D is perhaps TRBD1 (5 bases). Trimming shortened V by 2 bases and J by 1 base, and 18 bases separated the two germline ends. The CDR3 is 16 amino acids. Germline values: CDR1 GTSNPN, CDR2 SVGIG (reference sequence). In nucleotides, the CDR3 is TGTGCCTGGAGTAGAGGCTGGCAGGGTGATTCCTACGAGCAGTACTTC. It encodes CAWSRGWQGDSYEQYF.

The CDR3 sequence is CASSLGGTEQYF. CDR3 nucleotides: TGTGCCAGCAGCTTAGGGGGAACGGAGCAGTACTTC. The rearrangement uses TRBV13 and TRBJ2-5; D not resolved. Trimming pared 0 bases from V and 11 bases from J, leaving 10 bases between. The CDR3 has 12 residues. Germline CDR1 PRHDT, CDR2 FYEKMQ (reference sequence).

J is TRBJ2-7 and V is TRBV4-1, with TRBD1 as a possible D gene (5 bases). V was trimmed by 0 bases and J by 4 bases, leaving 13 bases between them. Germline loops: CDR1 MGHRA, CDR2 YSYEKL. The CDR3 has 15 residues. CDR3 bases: TGCGCCAGCAGCCAAGATTTATGGCAGGGATACGAGCAGTACTTC. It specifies CASSQDLWQGYEQYF.

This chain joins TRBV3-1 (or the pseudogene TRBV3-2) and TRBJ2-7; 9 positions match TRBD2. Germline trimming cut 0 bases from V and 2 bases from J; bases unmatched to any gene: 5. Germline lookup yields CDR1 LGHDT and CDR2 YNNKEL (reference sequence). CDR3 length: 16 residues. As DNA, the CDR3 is TGTGCCAGCAGCCAAGAAGGGCTAGCGGGAACCTACGAGCAGTACTTC. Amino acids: CASSQEGLAGTYEQYF.

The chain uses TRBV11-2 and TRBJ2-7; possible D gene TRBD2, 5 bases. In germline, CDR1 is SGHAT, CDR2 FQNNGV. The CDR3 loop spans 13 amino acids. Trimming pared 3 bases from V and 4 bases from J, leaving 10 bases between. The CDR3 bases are TGTGCCAGCAGCTTCGGTGGGGAGTACGAGCAGTACTTC. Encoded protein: CASSFGGEYEQYF.

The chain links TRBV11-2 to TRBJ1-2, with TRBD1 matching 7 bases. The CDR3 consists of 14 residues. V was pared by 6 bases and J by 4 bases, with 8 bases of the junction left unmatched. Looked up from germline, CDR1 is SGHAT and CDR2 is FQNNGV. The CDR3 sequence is CASSPPGGAYGYTF. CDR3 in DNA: TGTGCCAGCAGTCCGCCAGGGGGAGCCTATGGCTACACCTTC.

The CDR3 spells CASSTEFLSSYEQYF. The CDR3 DNA reads as TGTGCCAGCTCCACCGAGTTTCTCAGCTCCTACGAGCAGTACTTC. J is TRBJ2-7 and V is TRBV18; D not certain. Trimming removed 6 bases from V and 0 bases from J, with 15 bases in between. Germline CDR1 reads KGHSH; CDR2 reads LQKENI. This CDR3 region has 15 residues.

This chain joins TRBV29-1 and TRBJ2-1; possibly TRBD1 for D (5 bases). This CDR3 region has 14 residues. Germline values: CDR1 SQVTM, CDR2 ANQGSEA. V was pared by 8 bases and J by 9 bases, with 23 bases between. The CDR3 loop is CSSEDPLTQGEQFF. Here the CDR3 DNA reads TGCAGCTCAGAAGACCCTTTAACTCAGGGTGAGCAGTTCTTC.

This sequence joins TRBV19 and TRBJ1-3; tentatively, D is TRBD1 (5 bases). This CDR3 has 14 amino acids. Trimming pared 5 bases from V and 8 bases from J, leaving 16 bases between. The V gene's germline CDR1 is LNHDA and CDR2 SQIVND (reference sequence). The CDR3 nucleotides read TGTGCCAGTAGTGCCAGGGCGCCGCGCGACACCATATATTTT. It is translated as CASSARAPRDTIYF. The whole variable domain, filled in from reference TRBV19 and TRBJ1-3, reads DGGITQSPKYLFRKEGQNVTLSCEQNLNHDAMYWYRQDPGQGLRLIYYSQIVNDFQKGDIAEGYSVSREKKESFPLTVTSAQKNPTAFYLCASSARAPRDTIYFGEGSWLTVV.

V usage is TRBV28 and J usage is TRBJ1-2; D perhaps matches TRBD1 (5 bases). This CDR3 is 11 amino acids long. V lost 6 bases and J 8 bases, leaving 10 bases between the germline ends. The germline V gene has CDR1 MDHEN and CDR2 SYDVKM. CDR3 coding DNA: TGTGCCAGCAGGGGGACGAAAGGCTACACCTTC. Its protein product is CASRGTKGYTF.

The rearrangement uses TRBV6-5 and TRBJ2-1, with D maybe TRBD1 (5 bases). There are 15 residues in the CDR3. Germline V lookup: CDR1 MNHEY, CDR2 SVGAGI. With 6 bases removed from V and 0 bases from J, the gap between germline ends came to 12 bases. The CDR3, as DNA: TGTGCCAGCAGCAACGGACAAAACTCCTACAATGAGCAGTTCTTC. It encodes CASSNGQNSYNEQFF.

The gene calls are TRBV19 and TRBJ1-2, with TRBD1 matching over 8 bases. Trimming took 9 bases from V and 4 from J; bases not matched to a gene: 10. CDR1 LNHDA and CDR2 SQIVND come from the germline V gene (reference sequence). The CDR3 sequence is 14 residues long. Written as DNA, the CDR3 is TGTGCCAGCGCGGACAGGGATTTATTCTATGGCTACACCTTC. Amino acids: CASADRDLFYGYTF.

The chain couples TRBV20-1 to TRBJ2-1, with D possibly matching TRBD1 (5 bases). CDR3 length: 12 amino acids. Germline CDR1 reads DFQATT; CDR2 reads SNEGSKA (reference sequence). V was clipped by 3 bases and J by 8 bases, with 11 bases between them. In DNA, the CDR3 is TGCAGTGCTAGTGTACAGGCGGATGAGCAGTTCTTC. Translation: CSASVQADEQFF.

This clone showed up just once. CDR3 nucleotides: TGTGCCAGCAGCTTAGGCGCGGGCCTCTATGGCTACACCTTC. It codes for CASSLGAGLYGYTF. The chain has TRBV7-9 and TRBJ1-2; the D is unclear. Looked up from germline, CDR1 is SEHNR and CDR2 is FQNEAQ (reference sequence). The CDR3 is 14 amino acids. The V end was cut by 1 base, the J end by 4 bases, with 10 bases between.

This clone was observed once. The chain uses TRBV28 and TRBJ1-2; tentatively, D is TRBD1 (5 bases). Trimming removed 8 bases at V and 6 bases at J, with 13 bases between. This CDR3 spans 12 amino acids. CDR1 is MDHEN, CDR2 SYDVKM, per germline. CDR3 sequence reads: CASDREGNGYTF. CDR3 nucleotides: TGTGCCAGCGATAGAGAGGGGAATGGCTACACCTTC.

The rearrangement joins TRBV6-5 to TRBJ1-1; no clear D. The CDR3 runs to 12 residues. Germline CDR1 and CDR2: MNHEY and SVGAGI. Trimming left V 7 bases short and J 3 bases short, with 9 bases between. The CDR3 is CASNGRDTEAFF. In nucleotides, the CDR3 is TGTGCCAGCAATGGTAGGGACACTGAAGCTTTCTTT.

The CDR3: CASSEAGLGLNYGYTF. The CDR3 bases are TGTGCCAGCAGCGAAGCGGGGTTGGGGCTTAACTATGGCTACACCTTC. The chain is built from TRBV3-1 (or the pseudogene TRBV3-2) and TRBJ1-2; weak D call: TRBD1 (5 bases). In germline, CDR1 is LGHDT, CDR2 YNNKEL (reference sequence). CDR3 length equals 16 residues. Deletions cut 5 bases from V and 1 base from J, with 17 bases between.